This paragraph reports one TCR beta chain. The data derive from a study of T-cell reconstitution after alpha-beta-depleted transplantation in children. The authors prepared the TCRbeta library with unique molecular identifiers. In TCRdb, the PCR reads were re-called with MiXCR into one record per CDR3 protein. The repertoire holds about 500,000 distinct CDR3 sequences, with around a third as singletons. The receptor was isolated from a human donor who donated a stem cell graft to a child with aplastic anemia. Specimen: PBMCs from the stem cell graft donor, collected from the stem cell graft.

The CDR3 region is CASSKTGTNTEAFF. The CDR3 nucleotides read TGTGCCAGCAGTAAAACAGGGACGAACACTGAAGCTTTCTTT. The chain couples TRBV25-1 to TRBJ1-1; TRBD1 might be the D (6 bases). Germline V CDR1 and CDR2: MGHDK, SYGVNS. Trimming pared 5 bases from V and 1 base from J, leaving 11 bases between. The CDR3 sequence is 14 residues long.